The 7 T cell receptor beta chains presented below share a single source sample, sequenced in a study of T cell repertoires in cytomegalovirus infection. These receptors lack a known antigen. TCRdb itself ran the reads through MiXCR, one entry per CDR3 protein. Seen here are around 100,000 distinct CDR3 sequences, about 9.4% observed once, and the top ten hold roughly 31%. The specimen was PBMCs, sequenced either directly or after in vitro stimulation (not recorded which). The receptors shown here come from a human donor in good health (CMV status not recorded). Some clones in this sample may be carry-over from other donors' samples.

As regards this clonotype: Since the CDR3 does not end with the conserved phenylalanine or tryptophan, this likely comes from a read error. V gene TRBV5-4 combines with J gene TRBJ2-1; D ambiguous. V lost 4 bases, J lost 0 bases, and 11 bases lay in between. From germline, CDR1 is SGHNT and CDR2 YYREEE (reference sequence). The CDR3 is made up of 15 amino acids. CDR3 nucleotide sequence: TGTGCCAGCAGCCCTTCAACGAGCTCCTACAATGAGCAGTTCTTA. This sequence encodes CASSPSTSSYNEQFL.

V is TRBV28 and J is TRBJ2-1, with 13 bases identical to TRBD2. The CDR3 is 14 amino acids. V lost 10 bases and J lost 9; bases outside the gene matches: 9. CDR1 MDHEN and CDR2 SYDVKM come from the germline V gene. CDR3 in DNA: TGTGCCACCGAGGGACTAGCGGGATTCGGTGAGCAGTTCTTC. This codes for CATEGLAGFGEQFF.

At least ten counts were recorded for this clonotype. The rearrangement joins TRBV3-1 to TRBJ1-2, with no clear D. V was cut by 4 bases and J by 4 bases, with 10 bases left in between. The CDR3 length is 13 residues. Germline V gene lookup returns CDR1 LGHDT and CDR2 YNNKEL (reference sequence). CDR3 loop: CASSPSELYGYTF. The CDR3 bases are TGTGCCAGCAGCCCATCCGAACTCTATGGCTACACCTTC. Variable domain in full (rest from reference TRBV3-1 and TRBJ1-2): DTAVSQTPKYLVTQMGNDKSIKCEQNLGHDTMYWYKQDSKKFLKIMFSYNNKELIINETVPNRFSPKSPDKAHLNLHINSLELGDSAVYFCASSPSELYGYTFGSGTRLTVV.

As for this clonotype: Given the absence of the conserved phenylalanine or tryptophan at the CDR3 end, a read error is likely. This sequence joins TRBV12-3 or TRBV12-4 and TRBJ2-5, with unresolved D. The CDR3 has 12 amino acids. The V and J ends lost 1 base and 1 base respectively, with 1 base between them. The CDR3: CASSLVQETQYL. As DNA, the CDR3 is TGTGCCAGCAGTTTAGTCCAAGAGACCCAGTACTTA.

This clonotype was seen once. The rearrangement links TRBV24-1 to TRBJ2-2; unclear D gene. The germline CDR1 and CDR2 sequences are KGHDR and SFDVKD. V was cut by 4 bases and J by 2 bases, with 13 bases left in between. CDR3 length: 16 residues. As DNA, the CDR3 is TGTGCCACCAGTGACCCCGCCGGCGGAAACACCGGGGAGCTGTTTTTT. Protein sequence: CATSDPAGGNTGELFF.

This clonotype was picked up many times. The V and J genes are TRBV7-9 and TRBJ1-5, with 7 bases matching TRBD1. The CDR3 loop spans 16 amino acids. Germline CDR1 is SEHNR and CDR2 is FQNEAQ (reference sequence). The trim removed 4 bases at V and 4 bases at J, leaving 10 bases unmatched. The CDR3 nucleotides read TGTGCCAGCAGCTCGTCGGGGACAGCTCGAAATCAGCCCCAGCATTTT. It codes for CASSSSGTARNQPQHF.

This clonotype was recorded a few times. This chain connects TRBV29-1 to TRBJ1-3; D unresolved. This CDR3 region has 11 residues. Looked up from germline, CDR1 is SQVTM and CDR2 is ANQGSEA. V lost 1 base, J lost 2 bases, and 0 bases lay in between. The CDR3: CSVEAGNTIYF. In DNA form, the CDR3 reads TGCAGCGTTGAAGCTGGAAACACCATATATTTT.